The clone carrying this T cell receptor beta chain showed up just once. Its antigen is as yet unknown. CDR3 length: 16 residues. Trimming removed 3 bases at V and 1 base at J, with 15 bases between. In germline, CDR1 is MDHEN, CDR2 SYDVKM. This sample was taken from a study of shared clonotypes between healthy human individuals. General study points: The rarefaction results pointed to incomplete sorted-subset sequencing despite large depth.

The study ran the assay at deep level. An even split of each subset's genomic DNA across several immunoSEQ plates was performed. Libraries were prepared by immunoSEQ multiplex PCR; TCRdb keeps only in-frame clonotypes and omits some of them. This repertoire shows more than 2 million clones, approximately 94% found once; its top ten account for approximately 0.13%. The receptor comes from a man aged 18 to 29 in good health. The gene calls are TRBV28 and TRBJ2-5; possibly TRBD2 for D (6 bases). Sequencing used naive CD4+ T cells sorted from blood. Sample subset: CD45RA+ positively selected. The CDR3 nucleotides are TGTGCCAGCAGTTTGCGCCTAGCGTGGGTCCAAGAGACCCAGTACTTC. Residues: CASSLRLAWVQETQYF.